Below, one T cell receptor beta chain is given with its context. This sample was taken from a study of blood T cell repertoires in COVID-19. Germline CDR1 and CDR2: GTSNPN and SVGIG (reference sequence). The trim removed 7 bases at V and 4 bases at J, leaving 5 bases unmatched. This CDR3 is built from 15 residues. Here immunoSEQ multiplex PCR was the method, and the copy in TCRdb shows in-frame clones only, minus some. The repertoire holds about 280,000 clones, about 89% seen once, with approximately 4.2% in the top ten. This receptor was identified in a middle-aged man with acute or convalescent COVID-19. This chain joins TRBV30 and TRBJ2-2, with 14 bases aligning to TRBD2. The sample taken for sequencing was peripheral blood. CDR3 in amino acids: CALTSGGASTGELFF. As DNA, the CDR3 is TGTGCCTTGACTAGCGGGGGGGCATCCACCGGGGAGCTGTTTTTT.